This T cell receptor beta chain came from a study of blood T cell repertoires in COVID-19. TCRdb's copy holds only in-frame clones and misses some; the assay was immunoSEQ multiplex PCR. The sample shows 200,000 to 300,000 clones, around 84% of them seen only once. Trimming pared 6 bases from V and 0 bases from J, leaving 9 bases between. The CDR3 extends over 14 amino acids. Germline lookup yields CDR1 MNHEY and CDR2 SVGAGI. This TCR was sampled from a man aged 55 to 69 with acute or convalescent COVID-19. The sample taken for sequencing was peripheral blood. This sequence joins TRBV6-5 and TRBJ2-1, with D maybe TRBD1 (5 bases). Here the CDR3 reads CASRLDTSYNEQFF. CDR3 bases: TGTGCCAGCAGGTTGGACACCTCCTACAATGAGCAGTTCTTC.